A single sample gave rise to the 27 T cell receptor beta chains below, sequenced in a study of OX40 agonist ivuxolimab in advanced cancers. Using immunoSEQ multiplex PCR, the repertoire was profiled, and TCRdb retains in-frame clones only, with some absent. The sample contains roughly 56,000 clones, around 89% of which appear only once. The sample here was CD4+ or CD8+ T cells sorted from blood, taken in a trial of the OX40 agonist ivuxolimab. Source of these receptors: an adult with an advanced solid tumor such as melanoma, head and neck, liver or kidney cancer.

On this clone itself: One end of the junction does not line up with germline, which may come from a read error. The chain recombines TRBV4-1 with TRBJ2-7; the D is unclear. This CDR3 comprises 15 residues. Germline CDR1 is MGHRA and CDR2 is YSYEKL. The CDR3 nucleotides are TGCGCCAGCAGCGAAGACGGTGGCAGTTACTACGAGCAGTACTTC. The encoded protein is CASSEDGGSYYEQYF.

This clone has a single count. This chain joins TRBV7-9 and TRBJ2-5; tentative D call: TRBD2 (6 bases). This CDR3 has 13 residues. Trimming took off 4 bases at V and 5 bases at J, with 11 bases between the two ends. The V gene's germline CDR1 is SEHNR and CDR2 FQNEAQ (reference sequence). CDR3 sequence reads: CASSWGVDETQYF. Written as DNA, the CDR3 is TGTGCCAGCAGCTGGGGGGTTGATGAGACCCAGTACTTC. Combining the CDR3 with reference TRBV7-9 and TRBJ2-5 gives the whole variable domain DTGVSQNPRHKITKRGQNVTFRCDPISEHNRLYWYRQTLGQGPEFLTYFQNEAQLEKSRLLSDRFSAERPKGSFSTLEIQRTEQGDSAMYLCASSWGVDETQYFGPGTRLLVL.

The V call is TRBV30, the J call TRBJ1-2; D perhaps matches TRBD1 (6 bases). The V and J ends lost 2 bases and 2 bases respectively, with 6 bases between them. The germline CDR1 and CDR2 sequences are GTSNPN and SVGIG (reference sequence). The CDR3 length is 12 residues. The CDR3 sequence is CAWSQGNYGYTF. The DNA of the CDR3 is TGTGCCTGGAGTCAGGGGAACTATGGCTACACCTTC.

A note on this clone: The junction and the germline gene differ at one end; a read error may be behind it. This chain connects TRBV19 to TRBJ2-2; D is unclear. The length of the CDR3 is 14 residues. Germline V gene lookup returns CDR1 LNHDA and CDR2 SQIVND (reference sequence). CDR3 region: CASSLDPRTGELFF. CDR3 bases: TGTGCCAGTAGTTTAGACCCCCGCACCGGGGAGCTGTTTTTT.

The chain employs TRBV4-2 and TRBJ2-7, with D unresolved. Looked up from germline, CDR1 is LGHNA and CDR2 is YNFKEQ. V was trimmed by 2 bases and J by 6 bases, leaving 11 bases between them. The CDR3 is 13 amino acids. The CDR3 coding sequence is TGTGCCAGCAGCCAATCGTTGGTAGGCGAGCAGTACTTC. Its translation: CASSQSLVGEQYF.

This clone was recorded only once. J is TRBJ2-1 and V is TRBV7-8, with D perhaps matching TRBD1 (5 bases). The V gene lost 5 bases and the J gene lost 10 bases, with 24 bases spanning the gap. The CDR3 is 16 amino acids. Looked up from germline, CDR1 is SGHVS and CDR2 is FQNEAQ. In nucleotides, the CDR3 is TGTGCCAGCAGCCCTTATAAACGACAGTCCCAATCGGAGCAGTTCTTC. This encodes CASSPYKRQSQSEQFF.

The J gene is TRBJ2-7, the V gene TRBV11-2; the D gene could be TRBD1 or TRBD2 (5 bases each). V lost 6 bases, J lost 5 bases, and 17 bases lay in between. In germline, CDR1 is SGHAT, CDR2 FQNNGV. The CDR3 totals 14 residues. The chain's CDR3 is CASSFHGASDEQYF. CDR3 DNA sequence: TGTGCCAGCAGTTTTCACGGGGCTTCGGACGAGCAGTACTTC.

DNA for the CDR3: TGTGCCAGCAGTGAGGGGGCGGGAGACAATGAGCAGTTCTTC. Translated, it gives CASSEGAGDNEQFF. V is TRBV6-1 and J is TRBJ2-1; perhaps TRBD2 as D (7 bases). There are 14 residues in the CDR3. Trimming cost V 3 bases and J 5 bases, with 11 bases left between them. Germline-derived CDR1 and CDR2 are MNHNS and SASEGT.

V gene TRBV7-9 combines with J gene TRBJ2-3; the D gene is possibly TRBD2 (5 bases). Deletions cut 11 bases from V and 3 bases from J, with 21 bases between. CDR3 length: 15 amino acids. CDR1 and CDR2 (germline): SEHNR, FQNEAQ (reference sequence). The DNA of the CDR3 is TGTGCCCTAGGTTACGGGATTACGGCAACAGATACGCAGTATTTT. Amino acids: CALGYGITATDTQYF.

The rearrangement joins TRBV7-6 to TRBJ2-3; 8 nucleotides match TRBD1. Looked up from germline, CDR1 is SGHVS and CDR2 is FNYEAQ. The V segment lost 4 bases and the J segment 4 bases; nucleotides outside the gene matches: 7. The CDR3 has 15 residues. The CDR3, as DNA: TGTGCCAGCAGCTGGGGACAGGCGAACGCAGATACGCAGTATTTT. Protein: CASSWGQANADTQYF.

The rearrangement links TRBV19 to TRBJ2-7; 10 bases agree with TRBD1. Per the germline V gene, CDR1 is LNHDA and CDR2 is SQIVND (reference sequence). The length of the CDR3 is 14 residues. J gave up 6 bases and V 9 bases, and 11 bases lay outside the gene matches. CDR3 coding DNA: TGTGCCAGCTCTGAGGGGACAGGGGTGGGCGAGCAGTACTTC. Translating gives CASSEGTGVGEQYF. The full variable domain, with the rest looked up from reference TRBV19 and TRBJ2-7, is DGGITQSPKYLFRKEGQNVTLSCEQNLNHDAMYWYRQDPGQGLRLIYYSQIVNDFQKGDIAEGYSVSREKKESFPLTVTSAQKNPTAFYLCASSEGTGVGEQYFGPGTRLTVT.

The chain is built from TRBV2 and TRBJ2-1; TRBD2 matches 7 bases. V dropped 11 bases and J dropped 3; count of bases not matched to a gene: 22. This CDR3 has 18 residues. Germline V gene lookup returns CDR1 SNHLY and CDR2 FYNNEI. The CDR3 DNA reads as TGTGCCTCGATAAGGACTAGTAGGACCCCTGCCGTCTACAATGAGCAGTTCTTC. Its translation is CASIRTSRTPAVYNEQFF.

The rearrangement joins TRBV14 to TRBJ2-1; 7 bases map to TRBD2. The ends lost 7 bases at V and 4 bases at J; junction bases unmatched: 7. The germline gives CDR1 SGHDN, CDR2 FVKESK. This CDR3 comprises 14 residues. CDR3 coding DNA: TGTGCCAGCACTAGTAGCGGGTCTTACAATGAGCAGTTCTTC. It yields the protein CASTSSGSYNEQFF.

DNA for the CDR3: TGTGCCAGCAGCTTATTGACTAGGTCACTTTCAGATACGCAGTATTTT. Protein: CASSLLTRSLSDTQYF. The rearrangement uses TRBV7-2 and TRBJ2-3, with D perhaps matching TRBD2 (6 bases). V was clipped by 2 bases and J by 4 bases, with 16 bases between them. The CDR3 runs 16 residues. The germline V gene has CDR1 SGHTA and CDR2 FQGNSA.

The chain couples TRBV9 to TRBJ2-7; D remains ambiguous. The CDR3 is made up of 14 amino acids. CDR1 SGDLS and CDR2 YYNGEE come from the germline V gene. V was clipped by 0 bases and J by 3 bases, with 10 bases between them. CDR3 bases: TGTGCCAGCAGCGTAGGGCAGTTCCGCTACGAGCAGTACTTC. This translates into CASSVGQFRYEQYF.

For the CDR3, the DNA is TGCGCCAGCAGCCAAGGTCGGGGGGGAGGTCAAGAGACCCAGTACTTC. Translation: CASSQGRGGGQETQYF. The chain employs TRBV4-3 and TRBJ2-5, with 8 bases that match TRBD2. The J segment lost 2 bases and the V segment lost 1 base, leaving 6 bases of the junction unmatched. The CDR3 is 16 amino acids. Germline-derived CDR1 and CDR2 are LGHNA and YSLEER.

V and J are TRBV21-1 and TRBJ1-1. TRBV21-1 is listed as a pseudogene. This CDR3 has 18 amino acids. The CDR3 region is CASSKKPSRGQINTEAFF. The CDR3 DNA is TGTGCCAGCAGCAAAAAGCCTTCGAGGGGCCAAATAAACACTGAAGCTTTCTTT.

V is TRBV25-1 and J is TRBJ2-7, with TRBD2 matching 8 bases. Germline lookup yields CDR1 MGHDK and CDR2 SYGVNS. This CDR3 has 15 residues. V lost 5 bases to trimming and J lost 5 bases; unmatched junction nucleotides: 11. The CDR3 DNA follows: TGTGCCAGCAGTCCAAGTTGGCGGGAGGACCACGAGCAGTACTTC. It is translated as CASSPSWREDHEQYF.

J is TRBJ2-5 and V is TRBV28; the D is unclear. CDR3 size: 13 residues. Germline-derived CDR1 and CDR2 are MDHEN and SYDVKM. V was clipped by 3 bases and J by 2 bases, with 7 bases between them. CDR3 nucleotides: TGTGCCAGCAGTTTCGGGTGGCAAGAGACCCAGTACTTC. Translating it yields CASSFGWQETQYF.

The rearrangement joins TRBV7-9 to TRBJ2-7; D might be TRBD1 (6 bases). V dropped 3 bases and J dropped 4 bases, with 22 bases sitting between them. Germline loops: CDR1 SEHNR, CDR2 FQNEAQ (reference sequence). The CDR3 loop spans 17 amino acids. CDR3 nucleotide sequence: TGTGCCAGCAGCTTGGCAGGGGCGGTCGACGGGGAATACGAGCAGTACTTC. Its translation is CASSLAGAVDGEYEQYF.

The genes are TRBV27 and TRBJ2-6, with 8 positions matching TRBD1. Germline CDR1 and CDR2: MNHEY and SMNVEV (reference sequence). The CDR3 loop spans 18 amino acids. Trimming removed 2 bases from V and 2 bases from J; junction bases left unmatched: 8. This CDR3 is CASSLTGGALTGANVLTF. DNA for the CDR3: TGTGCCAGCAGTTTAACAGGGGGAGCCTTAACTGGGGCCAACGTCCTGACTTTC.

The rearrangement uses TRBV21-1 and TRBJ2-1; the table gives TRBD2 as D, unverified against the DNA. TRBV21-1 represents a pseudogene. The CDR3 loop spans 16 amino acids. The CDR3 nucleotides are TGTGCCAGCAGCACTTCTAGCGGAGGCTCCTACAATGAGCAGTTCTTC. This sequence encodes CASSTSSGGSYNEQFF.

The CDR3 reads CASSKAAGGPGELFF. The CDR3 bases are TGTGCCAGCAGCAAAGCAGCGGGAGGGCCCGGGGAGCTGTTTTTT. The V call is TRBV21-1, the J call TRBJ2-2; the D call of TRBD2 is as the table states it, not checked on the DNA. TRBV21-1 is marked as a pseudogene. This CDR3 has 15 amino acids.

The chain couples TRBV27 to TRBJ2-3; 9 bases map to TRBD2. V dropped 3 bases and J dropped 4; count of bases not matched to a gene: 5. CDR1 is MNHEY, CDR2 SMNVEV, per germline (reference sequence). The CDR3 has 15 amino acids. CDR3 residues: CASSFGSGSSDTQYF. The CDR3 nucleotides are TGTGCCAGCAGTTTCGGTAGCGGGAGCTCAGATACGCAGTATTTT.

Written as DNA, the CDR3 is TGTGCCAGCAGCCCGGGGACTAGCGGAACATACTACGAGCAGTACTTC. This encodes CASSPGTSGTYYEQYF. V usage is TRBV4-2 and J usage is TRBJ2-7, with 11 bases that match TRBD2. V shed 4 bases, J shed 3 bases, and the junction held 8 bases outside the gene matches. The germline V gene encodes CDR1 LGHNA and CDR2 YNFKEQ. The CDR3 runs 16 residues.

This chain joins TRBV6-1 and TRBJ2-1, with 7 positions matching TRBD1. This CDR3 is 16 amino acids long. J gave up 7 bases and V 3 bases, and 12 bases lay outside the gene matches. Germline CDR1 reads MNHNS; CDR2 reads SASEGT. For the CDR3, the DNA is TGTGCCAGCAGTGAGATTGGACAGGTTGGGTGGAATGAGCAGTTCTTC. The encoded protein is CASSEIGQVGWNEQFF.

This chain links TRBV5-4 with TRBJ1-2; maybe TRBD1 (5 bases). Germline lookup yields CDR1 SGHNT and CDR2 YYREEE (reference sequence). Trimming pared 1 base from V and 2 bases from J, leaving 9 bases between. CDR3 length: 14 amino acids. CDR3 in amino acids: CASSLRGTNYGYTF. Here the CDR3 DNA reads TGTGCCAGCAGCTTGCGGGGGACCAACTATGGCTACACCTTC.